A single TCR beta chain is shown here with its context. This record belongs to a study of blood T cell repertoires in COVID-19. Study summary: The study drew acute and convalescent COVID-19 samples from the United States, Italy and Spain. Nucleic acid was either cDNA or gDNA, and it came from T cells, B-cell-depleted T cells, or PBMCs.

The CDR3 totals 19 residues. The germline V and J ends were trimmed by 9 bases and 7 bases, with 34 bases remaining between them. Germline V gene data show CDR1 as LNHDA and CDR2 as SQIVND (reference sequence). In the authors' workflow: Amplification from reference gene primers served as the basis for estimated nucleated cell counts. Assay: immunoSEQ multiplex PCR; the TCRdb copy retains only in-frame clones and omits some. V and J calls and clone size are as listed in that table; D and trimming were resolved from the DNA. This table holds about 120,000 clones, about 84% found once. The receptor was derived from a man aged 55-75 years with acute or convalescent COVID-19. The chain recombines TRBV19 with TRBJ2-1; D is perhaps TRBD1 (6 bases). The sequencing input was peripheral blood. In nucleotides, the CDR3 is TGTGCCAGCGAAAAGGGCCCGCGGACAGCTGGGTATGATAGGAATGAGCAGTTCTTC. Encoded protein: CASEKGPRTAGYDRNEQFF.